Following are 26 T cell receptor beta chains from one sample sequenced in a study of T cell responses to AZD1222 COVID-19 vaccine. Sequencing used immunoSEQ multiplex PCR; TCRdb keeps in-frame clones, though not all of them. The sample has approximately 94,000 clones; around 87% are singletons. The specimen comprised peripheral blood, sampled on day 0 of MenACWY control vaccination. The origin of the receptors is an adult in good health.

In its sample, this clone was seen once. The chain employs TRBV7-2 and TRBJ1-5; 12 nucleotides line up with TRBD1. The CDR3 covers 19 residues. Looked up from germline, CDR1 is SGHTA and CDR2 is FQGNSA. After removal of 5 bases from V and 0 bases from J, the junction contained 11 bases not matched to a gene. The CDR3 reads CASSVTGTGGPFSNQPQHF. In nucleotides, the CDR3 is TGTGCCAGCAGCGTCACCGGGACAGGGGGCCCGTTTAGCAATCAGCCCCAGCATTTT.

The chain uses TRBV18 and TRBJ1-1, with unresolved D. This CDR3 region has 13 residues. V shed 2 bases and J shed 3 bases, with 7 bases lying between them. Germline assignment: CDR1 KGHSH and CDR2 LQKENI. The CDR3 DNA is TGTGCCAGCTCACCAGGGTGGGACACTGAAGCTTTCTTT. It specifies CASSPGWDTEAFF.

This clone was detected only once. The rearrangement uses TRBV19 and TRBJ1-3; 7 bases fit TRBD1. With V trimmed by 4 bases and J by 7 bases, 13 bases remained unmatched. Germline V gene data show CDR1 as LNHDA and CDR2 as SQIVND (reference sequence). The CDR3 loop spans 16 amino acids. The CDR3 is CASSSPPGQLRNTIYF. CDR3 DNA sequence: TGTGCCAGTAGTAGCCCCCCGGGACAGCTCCGGAACACCATATATTTT.

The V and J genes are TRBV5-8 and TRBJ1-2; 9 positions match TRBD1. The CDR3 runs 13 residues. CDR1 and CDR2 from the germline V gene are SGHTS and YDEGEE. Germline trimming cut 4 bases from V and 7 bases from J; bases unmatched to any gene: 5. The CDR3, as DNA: TGTGCCAGCAGCATTACAGGGGGCACTGGCTACACCTTC. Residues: CASSITGGTGYTF.

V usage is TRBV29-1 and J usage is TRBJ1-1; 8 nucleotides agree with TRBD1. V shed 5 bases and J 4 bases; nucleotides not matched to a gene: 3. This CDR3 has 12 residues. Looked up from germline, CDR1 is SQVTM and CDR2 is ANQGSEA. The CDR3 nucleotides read TGCAGCGTTCGACAGGGGAGCACTGAAGCTTTCTTT. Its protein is CSVRQGSTEAFF.

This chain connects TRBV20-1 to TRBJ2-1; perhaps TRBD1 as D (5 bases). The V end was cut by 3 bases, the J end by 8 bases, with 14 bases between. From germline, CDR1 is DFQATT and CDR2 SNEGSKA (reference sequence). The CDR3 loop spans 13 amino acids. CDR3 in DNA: TGCAGTGCTAGTGGGCAGGGTATGGATGAGCAGTTCTTC. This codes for CSASGQGMDEQFF.

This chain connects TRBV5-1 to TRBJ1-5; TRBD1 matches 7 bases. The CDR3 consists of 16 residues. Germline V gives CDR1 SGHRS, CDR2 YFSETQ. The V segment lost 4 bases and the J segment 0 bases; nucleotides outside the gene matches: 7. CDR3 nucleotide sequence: TGCGCCAGCAGCCCAGGGACAGTGGATAGCAATCAGCCCCAGCATTTT. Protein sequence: CASSPGTVDSNQPQHF. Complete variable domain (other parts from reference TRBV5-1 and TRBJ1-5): KAGVTQTPRYLIKTRGQQVTLSCSPISGHRSVSWYQQTPGQGLQFLFEYFSETQRNKGNFPGRFSGRQFSNSRSEMNVSTLELGDSALYLCASSPGTVDSNQPQHFGDGTRLSIL.

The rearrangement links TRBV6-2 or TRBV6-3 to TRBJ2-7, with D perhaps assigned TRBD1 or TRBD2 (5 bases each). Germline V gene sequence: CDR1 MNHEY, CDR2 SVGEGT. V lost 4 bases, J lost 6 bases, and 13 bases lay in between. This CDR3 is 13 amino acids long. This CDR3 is CASSWVEGFEQYF. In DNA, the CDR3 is TGTGCCAGCAGTTGGGTTGAGGGGTTCGAGCAGTACTTC.

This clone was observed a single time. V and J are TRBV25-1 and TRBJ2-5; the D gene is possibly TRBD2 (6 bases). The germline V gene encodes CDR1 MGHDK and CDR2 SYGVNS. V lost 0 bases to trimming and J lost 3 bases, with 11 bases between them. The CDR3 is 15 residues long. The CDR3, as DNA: TGTGCCAGCAGTGAATATGGGGACTCAAAAGAGACCCAGTACTTC. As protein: CASSEYGDSKETQYF.

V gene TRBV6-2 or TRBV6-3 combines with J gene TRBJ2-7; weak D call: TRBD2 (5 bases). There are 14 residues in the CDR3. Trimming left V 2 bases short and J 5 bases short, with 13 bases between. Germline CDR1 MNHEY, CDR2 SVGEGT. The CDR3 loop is CASSYGGSSNEQYF. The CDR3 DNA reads TGTGCCAGCAGTTACGGTGGGAGTAGCAACGAGCAGTACTTC.

This CDR3 reads CSVYTWTVTDTQYF. CDR3 sequence (DNA): TGCAGCGTTTACACATGGACAGTCACAGATACGCAGTATTTT. The chain combines TRBV29-1 with TRBJ2-3; D possibly corresponds to TRBD1 (6 bases). Germline assignment: CDR1 SQVTM and CDR2 ANQGSEA. Trimming removed 5 bases at V and 2 bases at J, with 14 bases between. The CDR3 has 14 residues.

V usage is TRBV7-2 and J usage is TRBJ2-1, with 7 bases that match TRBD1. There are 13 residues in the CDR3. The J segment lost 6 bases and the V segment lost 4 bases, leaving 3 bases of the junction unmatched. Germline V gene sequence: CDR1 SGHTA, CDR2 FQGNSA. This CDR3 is CASSWDSTNEQFF. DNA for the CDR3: TGTGCCAGCAGCTGGGACAGTACCAATGAGCAGTTCTTC.

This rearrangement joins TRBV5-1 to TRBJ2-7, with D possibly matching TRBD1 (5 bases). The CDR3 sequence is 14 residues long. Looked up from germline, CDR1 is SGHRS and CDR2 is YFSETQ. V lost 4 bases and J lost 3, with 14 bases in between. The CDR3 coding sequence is TGCGCCAGCAGCCTTAGGGCCCAGGGCTACGAGCAGTACTTC. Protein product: CASSLRAQGYEQYF.

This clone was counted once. CDR3 in DNA: TGTGCCAGTAGCTCCCTGACAGGGTGGGAGACTGAAGCTTTCTTT. This gives the protein CASSSLTGWETEAFF. The V and J genes are TRBV19 and TRBJ1-1; TRBD1 aligns across 7 bases. Losses at the gene ends were 6 bases for V and 5 bases for J; bases not matched to a gene: 12. CDR1 and CDR2 from the germline V gene are LNHDA and SQIVND (reference sequence). The CDR3 totals 15 residues.

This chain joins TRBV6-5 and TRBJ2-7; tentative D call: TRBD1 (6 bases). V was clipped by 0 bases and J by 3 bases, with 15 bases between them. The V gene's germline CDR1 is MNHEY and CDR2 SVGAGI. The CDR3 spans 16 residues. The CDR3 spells CASSYSRDTGFYEQYF. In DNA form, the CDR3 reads TGTGCCAGCAGTTACTCGAGGGACACCGGATTCTACGAGCAGTACTTC.

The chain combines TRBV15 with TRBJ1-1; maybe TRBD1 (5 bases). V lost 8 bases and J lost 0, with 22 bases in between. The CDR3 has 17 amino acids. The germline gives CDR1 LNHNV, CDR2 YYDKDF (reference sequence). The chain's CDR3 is CATYALGSQGMNTEAFF. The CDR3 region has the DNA TGTGCCACCTATGCCCTGGGATCGCAGGGCATGAACACTGAAGCTTTCTTT.

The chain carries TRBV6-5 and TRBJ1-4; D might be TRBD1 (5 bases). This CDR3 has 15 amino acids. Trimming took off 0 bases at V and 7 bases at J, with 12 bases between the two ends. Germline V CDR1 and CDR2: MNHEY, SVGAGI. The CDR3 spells CASSYSKTQGEKLFF. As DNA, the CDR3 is TGTGCCAGCAGTTACTCGAAAACTCAGGGTGAAAAACTGTTTTTT.

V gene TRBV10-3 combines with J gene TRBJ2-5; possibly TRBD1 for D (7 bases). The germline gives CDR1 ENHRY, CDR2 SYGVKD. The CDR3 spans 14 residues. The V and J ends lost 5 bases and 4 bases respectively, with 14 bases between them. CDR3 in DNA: TGTGCCATCAGTCGGAGGGGGCTCGGAGAGACCCAGTACTTC. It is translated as CAISRRGLGETQYF.

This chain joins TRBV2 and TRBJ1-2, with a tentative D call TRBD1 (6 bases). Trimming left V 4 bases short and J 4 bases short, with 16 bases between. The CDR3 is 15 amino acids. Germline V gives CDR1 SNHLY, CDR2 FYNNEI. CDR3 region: CASSVGQSGVYGYTF. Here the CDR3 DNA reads TGTGCCAGCAGTGTGGGCCAGTCAGGGGTCTATGGCTACACCTTC. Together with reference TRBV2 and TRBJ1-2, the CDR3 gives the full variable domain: EPEVTQTPSHQVTQMGQEVILRCVPISNHLYFYWYRQILGQKVEFLVSFYNNEISEKSEIFDDQFSVERPDGSNFTLKIRSTKLEDSAMYFCASSVGQSGVYGYTFGSGTRLTVV.

CDR3: CASRPLAGETQYF. CDR3 nucleotides: TGCGCCAGCAGACCACTAGCGGGGGAGACCCAGTACTTC. The rearrangement links TRBV5-1 to TRBJ2-5; 10 bases match TRBD2. V lost 5 bases and J lost 5; bases outside the gene matches: 3. The CDR3 covers 13 residues. Germline V gene lookup returns CDR1 SGHRS and CDR2 YFSETQ.

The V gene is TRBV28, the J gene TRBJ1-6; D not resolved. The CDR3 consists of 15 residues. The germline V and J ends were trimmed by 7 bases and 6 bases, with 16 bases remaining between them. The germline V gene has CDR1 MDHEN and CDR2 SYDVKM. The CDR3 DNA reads TGTGCCAGCAAGTTGAGGGAAGCTTCTAATTCACCCCTCCACTTT. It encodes CASKLREASNSPLHF.

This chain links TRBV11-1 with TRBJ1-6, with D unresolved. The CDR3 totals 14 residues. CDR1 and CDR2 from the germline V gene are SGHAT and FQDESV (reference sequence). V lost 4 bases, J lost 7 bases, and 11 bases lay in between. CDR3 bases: TGTGCCAGCAGCTCCGGCCTTTCGAATTCACCCCTCCACTTT. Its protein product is CASSSGLSNSPLHF. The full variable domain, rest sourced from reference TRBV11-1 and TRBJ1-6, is EAEVAQSPRYKITEKSQAVAFWCDPISGHATLYWYRQILGQGPELLVQFQDESVVDDSQLPKDRFSAERLKGVDSTLKIQPAELGDSAMYLCASSSGLSNSPLHFGNGTRLTVT.

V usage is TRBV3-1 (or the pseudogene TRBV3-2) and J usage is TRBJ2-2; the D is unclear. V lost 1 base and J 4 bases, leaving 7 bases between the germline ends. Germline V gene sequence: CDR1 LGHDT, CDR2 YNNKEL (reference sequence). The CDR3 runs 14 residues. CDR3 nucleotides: TGTGCCAGCAGCCAAGGTCCCTTCACCGGGGAGCTGTTTTTT. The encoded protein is CASSQGPFTGELFF.

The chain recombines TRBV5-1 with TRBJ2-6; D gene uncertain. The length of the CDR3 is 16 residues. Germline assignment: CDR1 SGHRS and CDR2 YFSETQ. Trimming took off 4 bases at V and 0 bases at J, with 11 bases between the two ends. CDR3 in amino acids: CASSPRPSSGANVLTF. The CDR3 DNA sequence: TGCGCCAGCAGCCCCAGGCCGAGCTCTGGGGCCAACGTCCTGACTTTC.

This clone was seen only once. The CDR3 loop reads CASSGGQLNYGYTF. DNA for the CDR3: TGTGCCAGCAGCGGGGGACAGCTTAACTATGGCTACACCTTC. The chain links TRBV2 to TRBJ1-2; 7 nucleotides align to TRBD1. Trimming at V came to 6 bases and at J to 1 base, leaving 5 bases not matched to a gene. CDR3 length equals 14 residues. The germline CDR1 and CDR2 sequences are SNHLY and FYNNEI. The entire variable domain, with the rest obtained from reference TRBV2 and TRBJ1-2, is as follows: EPEVTQTPSHQVTQMGQEVILRCVPISNHLYFYWYRQILGQKVEFLVSFYNNEISEKSEIFDDQFSVERPDGSNFTLKIRSTKLEDSAMYFCASSGGQLNYGYTFGSGTRLTVV.

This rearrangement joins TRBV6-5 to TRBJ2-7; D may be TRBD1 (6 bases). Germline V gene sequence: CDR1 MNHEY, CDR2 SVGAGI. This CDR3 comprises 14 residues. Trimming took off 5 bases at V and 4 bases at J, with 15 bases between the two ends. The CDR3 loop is CASSRGMGGYEQYF. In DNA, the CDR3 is TGTGCCAGCAGTAGGGGGATGGGTGGGTACGAGCAGTACTTC.